This is a list of T cell receptor beta chains from one sample in a study of regulatory T cells in long-lasting Graves disease. MiXCR, run by TCRdb on the multiplex PCR reads, gives a single entry per CDR3 protein. The sample lists 500,000 to 700,000 distinct CDR3 sequences; roughly 15% were seen once. This sample also belongs to another study, concerning T cells in Graves' hyperthyroidism and ophthalmopathy.

The input for sequencing was peripheral blood mononuclear cells (PBMCs), taken at new diagnosis, from a patient treated with antithyroid drugs. The source of these receptors is a woman between 25 and 40 years old with Graves disease. CDR3s include the opening cysteine and the closing phenylalanine or tryptophan. Each record gives: V gene, clone size, D gene, J gene, CDR3 DNA, CDR3 protein. A D gene is named only where the DNA matches it firmly. The size of a clone is reported for some rows only, either as once, few or many, or as a class for expanded clones.

TRBV19	few	TRBD1	TRBJ1-3	TGTGCCAGTAGTATGCACCGGGACAGACCCTCTGGAAACACCATATATTTT	CASSMHRDRPSGNTIYF
TRBV30	few	TRBD1	TRBJ2-7	TGTGCCTGGAGGAGGACAGGCCCTTACGAGCAGTACTTC	CAWRRTGPYEQYF
TRBV12-3/TRBV12-4	many	TRBD1	TRBJ2-1	TGTGCCAGCAGTTGGGCGACAGGGAAGGCTGAGCAGTTCTTC	CASSWATGKAEQFF
TRBV7-9	.	.	TRBJ2-3	TGTGCCAGCAGCTGGTATAGACACCAGACCAGCGGCTATACGCAGTATTTT	CASSWYRHQTSGYTQYF
TRBV12-3/TRBV12-4	many	TRBD1	TRBJ1-3	TGTGCCAGCAGTGCGACAGGGACCTCTGGAAACACCATATATTTT	CASSATGTSGNTIYF
TRBV7-9	many	.	TRBJ1-1	TGTGCCAGCAGCTTAGAAGGGAGGTCGGGAAAAGCTTTCTTT	CASSLEGRSGKAFF
TRBV10-3	.	TRBD1	TRBJ2-5	TGTGCCATCAGTGAGAGGACAGGGGCTCCAGAGACCCAGTACTTC	CAISERTGAPETQYF
TRBV19	few	TRBD2	TRBJ2-1	TGTGCCAGTAGTATAGAGCGGCTAGCGGGAGGCAATGAGCAGTTCTTC	CASSIERLAGGNEQFF
TRBV30	many	TRBD1	TRBJ1-6	TGTGCCTGGAATAGACGGGACAGGGGAAGGTCTTCACCCCTCCACTTT	CAWNRRDRGRSSPLHF
TRBV2	few	.	TRBJ2-7	TGTGCCAGCAGTCGCGCCATAGGTGGGTACGAGCAGTACTTC	CASSRAIGGYEQYF
TRBV6-2/TRBV6-3	few	.	TRBJ2-3	TGTGCCAGCAGTTACGGCGCGATCACAGATACGCAGTATTTT	CASSYGAITDTQYF
TRBV20-1	many	.	TRBJ1-5	TGCAGTGGAAAGGGGGGGGAACAGCCCCAGCATTTT	CSGKGGEQPQHF
TRBV9	few	.	TRBJ2-5	TGTGCCAGCAGCGTAGAAGGGGGAGGGACGATCCAAGAGACCCAGTACTTC	CASSVEGGGTIQETQYF
TRBV14	.	TRBD1	TRBJ1-2	TGTGCCAGCAGCCACGTCGGACAGGGCACCAATGGCTACACCTTC	CASSHVGQGTNGYTF
TRBV6-1	many	.	TRBJ1-2	TGTGCCAGCAGTCCCCGGGAGGGCTACTATGGCTACACCTTC	CASSPREGYYGYTF
TRBV2	many	.	TRBJ2-5	TGTGCCAGCATAGGCGACAGACAAGAGACCCAGTACTTC	CASIGDRQETQYF
TRBV11-3	few	TRBD1	TRBJ2-1	TGTGCCAGCAGCTTAATGGGGACAGGGGATGATGAGCAGTTCTTC	CASSLMGTGDDEQFF
TRBV5-5	few	TRBD1	TRBJ2-1	TGTGCCAGCAGCCCCCTCCCGGGACAGGGAGGAATCGGGCAGTTCTTC	CASSPLPGQGGIGQFF
TRBV7-2	many	.	TRBJ1-1	TGTGCCAGCAGCTTAGTTGTCGGGACGAACACTGAAGCTTTCTTT	CASSLVVGTNTEAFF
TRBV7-2	.	.	TRBJ2-3	TGTGCCAGCAGCTTGGGACTTAGTCAAACAGATACGCAGTATTTT	CASSLGLSQTDTQYF
TRBV28	many	.	TRBJ1-5	TGTGCCAGCAGGTCCGGGACAACGTATCAGCCCCAGCATTTT	CASRSGTTYQPQHF
TRBV10-3	many	TRBD1	TRBJ1-4	TGTGCCATCTCCGGGACAGGGGATGAAAAACTGTTTTTT	CAISGTGDEKLFF
TRBV5-6	few	.	TRBJ1-3	TGTGCCAGCAGCGCCCATGGAAACACCATATATTTT	CASSAHGNTIYF
TRBV30	few	.	TRBJ1-6	TGTGCCTGGAATCCGGGGGCTAATTCACCCCTCCACTTT	CAWNPGANSPLHF
TRBV6-1	few	TRBD2	TRBJ2-1	TGTGCCATAGGGTTAGCGGGAAATGAGCAGTTCTTC	CAIGLAGNEQFF
TRBV11-2	few	TRBD1	TRBJ2-2	TGTGCCAGCAGCCAACAGGGGTCCAGTGCCGGGGAGCTGTTTTTT	CASSQQGSSAGELFF
TRBV3-1	many	.	TRBJ2-7	TGTGCCAGCAGCCATAGGAGAGCGAGCTCCTACGAGCAGTACTTC	CASSHRRASSYEQYF
TRBV2	.	.	TRBJ2-1	TGTGCCAGCAGTGTCGGGCGGGGTGAGCAGTTCTTC	CASSVGRGEQFF
TRBV7-2	many	.	TRBJ2-1	TGTGCCAGCAGCTTAGCCACAATCGAAGGGGGGTTCTTC	CASSLATIEGGFF
TRBV12-3/TRBV12-4	.	.	TRBJ1-1	TGTGCCAGCAGTTTGGGTGGGGAGCGGACTGAAGCTTTCTTT	CASSLGGERTEAFF
TRBV12-5	few	TRBD2	TRBJ2-3	TGTGCTAGTGGTTCTTATCCGGGACTAGCTGCCACAGATACGCAGTATTTT	CASGSYPGLAATDTQYF
TRBV2	many	.	TRBJ1-1	TGTGCCAGCAGCGAGGGGGTGAGGACTGAAGCTTTCTTT	CASSEGVRTEAFF
TRBV19	.	.	TRBJ1-5	TGTGCCAGTGGTAAAACCGGGACGGGTTATAGCAATCAGCCCCAGCATTTT	CASGKTGTGYSNQPQHF
TRBV20-1	many	.	TRBJ1-1	TGCAGTGCACCAGGGGCGTACACTGAAGCTTTCTTT	CSAPGAYTEAFF
TRBV20-1	few	.	TRBJ2-1	TGCAGTGCTAGAAACCCGGGAAAAGGGAATGAGCAGTTCTTC	CSARNPGKGNEQFF
TRBV2	many	.	TRBJ1-5	TGTGCCAGCAGAACCGGACCTTATGGGGGGCAGCCCCAGCATTTT	CASRTGPYGGQPQHF
TRBV11-3	.	TRBD1	TRBJ2-7	TGTACCAGCAGCCGACAGGGGGCGGACGAGCAGTACTTC	CTSSRQGADEQYF
TRBV2	many	TRBD1	TRBJ1-5	TGTGCCAGCAGGTACAGGGGAGCGTCTCAGCCCCAGCATTTT	CASRYRGASQPQHF
TRBV7-9	.	.	TRBJ2-7	TGTGCCAGCAGCCAGCGCCCAGGCGGCGAGCAGTACTTC	CASSQRPGGEQYF
TRBV12-3/TRBV12-4	once	TRBD1	TRBJ2-7	TGTGCCAGCAGTTCTAGACAGGGGTCCACCTACGGGCAGTACTTC	CASSSRQGSTYGQYF
TRBV10-3	once	.	TRBJ2-5	TGTGCCATTAGCCCAGCCCAAGAGACCCAGTACTTC	CAISPAQETQYF
TRBV13	.	.	TRBJ1-1	TGTGCCAGCAGCTTAGATGCAGGGGAGAGGACTGAAGCTTTCTTT	CASSLDAGERTEAFF
TRBV20-1	.	.	TRBJ2-7	TGCAGTGCTAGGAAAAGCCTAGTCCCCTACGAGCAGTACTTC	CSARKSLVPYEQYF
TRBV29-1	.	.	TRBJ2-3	TGCAGCGCCATCTCCCAGGGCAGGGGCACAGATACGCAGTATTTT	CSAISQGRGTDTQYF
TRBV20-1	.	TRBD2	TRBJ2-7	TGCAGTGCCCAGTTCCCAGCGATCCAGCGGGGGACCTACGAGCAGTACTTC	CSAQFPAIQRGTYEQYF
TRBV10-3	many	.	TRBJ1-2	TGTGCCATCAGTGAGTCTGGGGGTGGCTACACCTTC	CAISESGGGYTF